Listed here are 3 T cell receptor beta chains from one sample, sequenced in a study of shared clonotypes between healthy human individuals. This table comes from immunoSEQ multiplex PCR, and its TCRdb copy is limited to in-frame clones, with some not included. The profile covers about 1.1 million clones, with 60% to 80% appearing a single time and 0.89% taken by the ten largest. The sample consisted of memory CD4+ T cells from PBMCs. The subset here: CD45RA-negative fraction. These receptors came from a man between 18 and 35 years old in good health. Some clones in this sample may be carry-over from other donors' samples.

The V gene is TRBV25-1, the J gene TRBJ2-7; a weak D match, TRBD2 (6 bases). CDR1 is MGHDK and CDR2 is SYGVNS in the germline V gene. Trimming removed 6 bases from V and 3 bases from J, with 9 bases in between. This CDR3 has 12 residues. CDR3: CASSRDFYEQYF. Written as DNA, the CDR3 is TGTGCCAGCAGCCGGGACTTCTACGAGCAGTACTTC.

Only one count was recorded for this clone. In DNA form, the CDR3 reads TGCGCCAGCAGCTCAAACAGAGAGCAGTTCTTC. As protein: CASSSNREQFF. The rearrangement uses TRBV5-1 and TRBJ2-1; D is unresolved. CDR1 and CDR2 (germline): SGHRS, YFSETQ. The CDR3 sequence is 11 residues long. Trimming shortened V by 3 bases and J by 10 bases, and 8 bases separated the two germline ends. The full variable domain, its missing parts supplied by reference TRBV5-1 and TRBJ2-1, is KAGVTQTPRYLIKTRGQQVTLSCSPISGHRSVSWYQQTPGQGLQFLFEYFSETQRNKGNFPGRFSGRQFSNSRSEMNVSTLELGDSALYLCASSSNREQFFGPGTRLTVL.

This clone was seen only a few times. The V call is TRBV7-8, the J call TRBJ2-7; 9 bases are shared with TRBD1. CDR3 length: 15 residues. From germline, CDR1 is SGHVS and CDR2 FQNEAQ. Trimming took 5 bases from V and 1 from J; bases not matched to a gene: 6. The CDR3 sequence is CASSLQGAPSYEQYF. The CDR3, as DNA: TGTGCCAGCAGCCTACAGGGGGCTCCATCCTACGAGCAGTACTTC.